Shown below are 16 T cell receptor beta chains from a single sample sequenced in a study of cytomegalovirus exposure and HLA in healthy donors. In the PCR, 60 Vbeta and 13 Jbeta primers were used. The table came from immunoSEQ multiplex PCR; TCRdb's copy has only in-frame clones and leaves some out. The sample has 150,000 or so clones; roughly four fifths are singletons. Sequenced input: PBMCs. These receptors originate from a man aged 35 to 55 in good health and CMV-seronegative.

V usage is TRBV5-4 and J usage is TRBJ2-7; D remains unclear. The V gene lost 4 bases and the J gene lost 6 bases, with 11 bases spanning the gap. The length of the CDR3 is 12 residues. Germline lookup yields CDR1 SGHNT and CDR2 YYREEE (reference sequence). For the CDR3, the DNA is TGTGCCAGCAGCGGCTCTAGTTTCGAGCAGTACTTC. As protein: CASSGSSFEQYF.

The J gene is TRBJ1-1, the V gene TRBV5-6, with no clear D. V lost 0 bases, J lost 3 bases, and 12 bases lay in between. Germline V gives CDR1 SGHDT, CDR2 YYEEEE. The CDR3 consists of 15 residues. The CDR3 protein is CASSLGSLRDTEAFF. The CDR3 nucleotides are TGTGCCAGCAGCTTGGGGTCACTTCGCGACACTGAAGCTTTCTTT.

The chain combines TRBV30 with TRBJ1-1, with D possibly being TRBD1 (6 bases). In germline, CDR1 is GTSNPN, CDR2 SVGIG (reference sequence). There are 17 residues in the CDR3. Trimming cost V 2 bases and J 3 bases, with 22 bases left between them. This chain's CDR3 is CAWSLPAPLTGDTEAFF. As DNA, the CDR3 is TGTGCCTGGAGTCTACCAGCCCCTTTGACAGGTGACACTGAAGCTTTCTTT. Supplemented by reference TRBV30 and TRBJ1-1, the full variable domain reads SQTIHQWPATLVQPVGSPLSLECTVEGTSNPNLYWYRQAAGRGLQLLFYSVGIGQISSEVPQNLSASRPQDRQFILSSKKLLLSDSGFYLCAWSLPAPLTGDTEAFFGQGTRLTVV.

This chain links TRBV5-1 with TRBJ2-7; D call uncertain. Germline V gene lookup returns CDR1 SGHRS and CDR2 YFSETQ. Deletions cut 0 bases from V and 6 bases from J, with 13 bases between. The length of the CDR3 is 14 residues. The DNA of the CDR3 is TGCGCCAGCAGCTTGGGAGTGGTCCGTTCCGAGCAGTACTTC. Protein sequence: CASSLGVVRSEQYF.

The CDR3 loop is CASSLSTGELMETQYF. CDR3 bases: TGTGCCAGCAGCCTCTCCACAGGGGAATTGATGGAGACCCAGTACTTC. This rearrangement joins TRBV27 to TRBJ2-5; the match to TRBD1 covers 7 bases. The CDR3 extends over 16 amino acids. The trim removed 6 bases at V and 5 bases at J, leaving 15 bases unmatched. From germline, CDR1 is MNHEY and CDR2 SMNVEV (reference sequence).

The chain links TRBV18 to TRBJ1-2, with 8 positions matching TRBD1. The CDR3 is 15 amino acids. The V gene's germline CDR1 is KGHSH and CDR2 LQKENI. The V segment lost 4 bases and the J segment 6 bases; nucleotides outside the gene matches: 10. The CDR3 region has the DNA TGTGCCAGCTCACGCCGGCAGGGGGCCCCGGATGGCTACACCTTC. Translation gives CASSRRQGAPDGYTF.

Regarding this clone: One junction end does not reproduce the germline sequence, and a read error may be involved. This rearrangement joins TRBV6-1 to TRBJ2-4, with a possible D match to TRBD2 (5 bases). Germline assignment: CDR1 MNHNS and CDR2 SASEGT. The length of the CDR3 is 13 residues. CDR3 DNA: TGTGCCAGCAGCCGAGACGGGGAAAACAGTCAGTACTTC. Translating it yields CASSRDGENSQYF.

The V call is TRBV5-1, the J call TRBJ2-1; TRBD2 matches at 7 bases. Germline V gene sequence: CDR1 SGHRS, CDR2 YFSETQ. V was clipped by 0 bases and J by 3 bases; unmatched bases: 12. The CDR3 consists of 18 residues. The CDR3, as DNA: TGCGCCAGCAGCTTGGCCTCAAAAAGAGGACTAGTCTACAATGAGCAGTTCTTC. Translation gives CASSLASKRGLVYNEQFF.

The chain is built from TRBV6-6 and TRBJ2-7, with 12 nucleotides matching TRBD2. V lost 6 bases, J lost 5 bases, and 5 bases stayed unmatched. The length of the CDR3 is 14 residues. The germline V gene encodes CDR1 MNHNY and CDR2 SVGAGI (reference sequence). CDR3 sequence: CASSLAGGGDEQYF. The CDR3 nucleotides read TGTGCCAGCAGCCTAGCGGGAGGGGGCGACGAGCAGTACTTC.

This sequence joins TRBV7-2 and TRBJ2-1; TRBD1 is a possible D gene (5 bases). Germline CDR1 and CDR2: SGHTA and FQGNSA. There are 14 residues in the CDR3. Trimming cost V 1 base and J 7 bases, with 11 bases left between them. For the CDR3, the DNA is TGTGCCAGCAGCTTAGTACAGGCAGGGAATGAGCAGTTCTTC. Residues: CASSLVQAGNEQFF.

The rearrangement joins TRBV5-1 to TRBJ1-1, with D perhaps matching TRBD1 (6 bases). Trimming cost V 2 bases and J 4 bases, with 12 bases left between them. The CDR3 length is 14 residues. Germline V CDR1 and CDR2: SGHRS, YFSETQ. DNA for the CDR3: TGCGCCAGCAGCTTTAGCTGGGGGCTCACTGAAGCTTTCTTT. Protein sequence: CASSFSWGLTEAFF.

This chain links TRBV27 with TRBJ2-3; 9 positions match TRBD2. The CDR3 is 16 residues long. CDR1 and CDR2 from the germline V gene are MNHEY and SMNVEV (reference sequence). V lost 5 bases, J lost 0 bases, and 6 bases stayed unmatched. The CDR3 loop reads CASSPTSGYSTDTQYF. CDR3 DNA: TGTGCCAGCAGTCCGACTAGCGGCTATAGCACAGATACGCAGTATTTT.

The genes are TRBV11-2 and TRBJ2-7; 10 nucleotides align to TRBD1. Unmatched junction bases numbered 5, after V lost 1 base and J lost 11 bases. Looked up from germline, CDR1 is SGHAT and CDR2 is FQNNGV. CDR3 length: 13 residues. The CDR3 loop reads CASSLGGGTGEYV. For the CDR3, the DNA is TGTGCCAGCAGCTTAGGGGGGGGGACAGGGGAGTACGTC.

The J gene is TRBJ1-5, the V gene TRBV6-1; TRBD1 aligns across 9 bases. V shed 10 bases and J 0 bases; nucleotides not matched to a gene: 4. Germline V gives CDR1 MNHNS, CDR2 SASEGT. The CDR3 sequence is 14 residues long. The CDR3 DNA sequence: TGTGCCACCGGGACAGGGCATAGCAATCAGCCCCAGCATTTT. Protein: CATGTGHSNQPQHF.

The V gene is TRBV19, the J gene TRBJ2-3, with D tentatively TRBD1 (6 bases). The CDR3 covers 14 residues. The V end lost 5 bases, the J end lost 4 bases, and 13 bases lay between the germline ends. Germline CDR1 and CDR2: LNHDA and SQIVND (reference sequence). This CDR3 is CASSPQGSADTQYF. The CDR3 region has the DNA TGTGCCAGTAGTCCACAGGGCTCCGCAGATACGCAGTATTTT.

This clone was detected once. The chain recombines TRBV27 with TRBJ1-1; possible D gene TRBD1, 5 bases. The CDR3 has 14 amino acids. The V end was cut by 8 bases, the J end by 2 bases, with 15 bases between. CDR1 MNHEY and CDR2 SMNVEV come from the germline V gene (reference sequence). The CDR3 loop reads CASVSWGSNTEAFF. CDR3 coding DNA: TGTGCCAGCGTAAGTTGGGGCTCTAACACTGAAGCTTTCTTT.